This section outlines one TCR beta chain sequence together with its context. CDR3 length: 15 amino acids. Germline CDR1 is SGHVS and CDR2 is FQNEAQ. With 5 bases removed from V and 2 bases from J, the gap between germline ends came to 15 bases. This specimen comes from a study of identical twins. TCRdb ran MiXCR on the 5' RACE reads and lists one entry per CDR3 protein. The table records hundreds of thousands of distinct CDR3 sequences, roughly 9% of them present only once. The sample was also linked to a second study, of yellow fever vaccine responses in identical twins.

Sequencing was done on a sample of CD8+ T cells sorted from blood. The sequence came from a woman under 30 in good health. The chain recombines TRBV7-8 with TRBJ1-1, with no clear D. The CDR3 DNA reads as TGTGCCAGCAGCCCCACGGTAGGATCTAACACTGAAGCTTTCTTT. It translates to CASSPTVGSNTEAFF.